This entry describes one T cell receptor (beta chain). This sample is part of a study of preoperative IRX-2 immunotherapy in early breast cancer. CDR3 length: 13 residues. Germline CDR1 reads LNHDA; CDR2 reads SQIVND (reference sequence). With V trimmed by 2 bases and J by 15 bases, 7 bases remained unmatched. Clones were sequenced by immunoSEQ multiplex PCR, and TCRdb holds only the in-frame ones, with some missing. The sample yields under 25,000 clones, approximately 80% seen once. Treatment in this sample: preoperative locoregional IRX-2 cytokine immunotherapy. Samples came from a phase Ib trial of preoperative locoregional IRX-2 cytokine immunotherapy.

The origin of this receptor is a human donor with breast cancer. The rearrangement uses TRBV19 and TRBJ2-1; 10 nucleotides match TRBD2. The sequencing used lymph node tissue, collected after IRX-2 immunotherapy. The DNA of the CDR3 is TGTGCCAGTAGTATAAGCAAGCGGGGGGGCCGGTTCTTC. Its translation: CASSISKRGGRFF.